The subject of this entry is one T cell receptor beta chain. As yet, its antigen is unknown. The library came from three nested PCR rounds adapted from ARM-PCR protocols. Each CDR3 protein gets one entry after TCRdb re-called the multiplex PCR reads with MiXCR. The table includes 120,000 or so distinct CDR3 sequences, 66% detected once. The data belong to a study of tumor and adjacent non-tumor tissue in lung cancer. Overall study context: Aged roughly 31 to 76 years, patients included approximately 11 men and about 5 women with stage I to III disease.

The template was RNA from unsorted bulk tissue. The CDR3 spans 13 residues. The germline gives CDR1 SQVTM, CDR2 ANQGSEA. The V end lost 4 bases, the J end lost 7 bases, and 16 bases lay between the germline ends. Notes on the study in general: TCR diversity was significantly greater in tumor than normal lung tissue. Patients with more diverse tumor TCRs had worse survival.

The chain is built from TRBV29-1 and TRBJ1-1; D gene uncertain. The clonotype comes from a man aged 30 to 39 with non-small cell lung cancer. Sequences were obtained from lung tumor tissue. The CDR3 loop is CSVVLQVSIEAFF. The CDR3 DNA reads as TGCAGCGTTGTTCTTCAAGTCAGTATTGAAGCTTTCTTT.